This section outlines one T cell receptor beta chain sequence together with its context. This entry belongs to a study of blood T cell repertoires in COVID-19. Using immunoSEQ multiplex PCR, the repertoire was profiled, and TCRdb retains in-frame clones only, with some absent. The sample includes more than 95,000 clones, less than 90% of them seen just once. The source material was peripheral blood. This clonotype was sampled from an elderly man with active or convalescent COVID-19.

The CDR3, as DNA: TGTGCCAGCAGCCAAGTCTCTACCGGGACTCGTGCTTTCTTT. As protein: CASSQVSTGTRAFF. The chain joins TRBV14 to TRBJ1-1, with D maybe TRBD1 (5 bases). The germline CDR1 and CDR2 sequences are SGHDN and FVKESK. The CDR3 extends over 14 amino acids. The V and J ends lost 1 base and 11 bases respectively, with 17 bases between them.